This T cell receptor (beta chain) is from a study of blood T cell repertoires in COVID-19. Looking at the study overall: The study drew acute and convalescent COVID-19 samples from the United States, Italy and Spain. T cells, B-cell-depleted T cells, or PBMCs provided the cDNA or gDNA that served as material.

TCRdb's table, derived via immunoSEQ multiplex PCR, lists solely in-frame clones and lacks some. Here the sample spans about 220,000 clones, approximately 84% being singletons. V lost 0 bases and J 10 bases, leaving 10 bases between the germline ends. CDR1 is SGHAT and CDR2 is FQNNGV in the germline V gene. The CDR3 extends over 13 amino acids. The sample was peripheral blood. This sequence joins TRBV11-2 and TRBJ2-1; D remains unclear. The origin of this receptor is a woman aged 30 to 39 who had recovered from COVID-19. CDR3 residues: CASSLDPVREQFF. CDR3 bases: TGTGCCAGCAGCTTAGATCCCGTGCGGGAGCAGTTCTTC.